One sample yielded the 17 T cell receptor beta chains listed below, sequenced in a study of T cell changes during pregnancy in multiple sclerosis. Sequencing was performed with immunoSEQ multiplex PCR; in TCRdb, only in-frame clones are kept and a portion is missing. The sample lists about 45,000 clones, about 89% seen once, with approximately 0.62% in the top ten. The sequences come from CD4+ T cells from peripheral blood mononuclear cells, collected in the first trimester of pregnancy. Source of these receptors: a female donor with multiple sclerosis, enrolled in a pregnancy study.

This clone was detected only once. The chain employs TRBV9 and TRBJ1-1; 7 nucleotides line up with TRBD1. The CDR3 covers 14 residues. Germline CDR1 and CDR2: SGDLS and YYNGEE. The CDR3 coding sequence is TGTGCACGATCAGGGGGGAAACGGAACACTGAAGCTTTCTTT. This codes for CARSGGKRNTEAFF.

CDR3: CASSDRDNQPQHF. The DNA for the CDR3 is TGTGCCAGCAGTGACAGGGACAATCAGCCCCAGCATTTT. The rearrangement joins TRBV25-1 to TRBJ1-5, with D maybe TRBD1 (5 bases). The ends were cut back, 3 bases at V and 3 bases at J, with 6 bases in the middle. The CDR3 length is 13 residues. Germline V gives CDR1 MGHDK, CDR2 SYGVNS.

The chain has TRBV6-5 and TRBJ1-1, with unresolved D. The CDR3 is made up of 13 amino acids. Trimming removed 0 bases at V and 7 bases at J, with 9 bases between. The V gene's germline CDR1 is MNHEY and CDR2 SVGAGI. The CDR3 here is CASSYSLGGEAFF. Here the CDR3 DNA reads TGTGCCAGCAGTTACTCGTTGGGAGGTGAAGCTTTCTTT.

The rearrangement uses TRBV27 and TRBJ2-2; TRBD2 is a possible D gene (6 bases). This CDR3 comprises 16 residues. V was trimmed by 4 bases and J by 4 bases, leaving 16 bases between them. CDR1 and CDR2 from the germline V gene are MNHEY and SMNVEV (reference sequence). CDR3 DNA: TGTGCCAGCAGTTCCCGCCGGGGAGGCGGCACCGGGGAGCTGTTTTTT. Protein product: CASSSRRGGGTGELFF.

The rearrangement joins TRBV6-5 to TRBJ2-1, with 8 bases matching TRBD2. The CDR3 contains 13 residues. Germline V gene data show CDR1 as MNHEY and CDR2 as SVGAGI. V shed 4 bases and J 7 bases; nucleotides not matched to a gene: 3. CDR3 sequence (DNA): TGTGCCAGCAGTTTACGGGGGGGGAATGAGCAGTTCTTC. It specifies CASSLRGGNEQFF.

V usage is TRBV11-1 and J usage is TRBJ2-5; 11 bases agree with TRBD1. CDR1 and CDR2 from the germline V gene are SGHAT and FQDESV (reference sequence). The CDR3 is made up of 16 amino acids. V lost 1 base and J lost 6; bases outside the gene matches: 7. In nucleotides, the CDR3 is TGTGCCAGCAGCTTAGAAGGGACAGGGGGAGGGAAGACCCAGTACTTC. It is translated as CASSLEGTGGGKTQYF. The complete variable domain, with remaining parts taken from reference TRBV11-1 and TRBJ2-5, reads EAEVAQSPRYKITEKSQAVAFWCDPISGHATLYWYRQILGQGPELLVQFQDESVVDDSQLPKDRFSAERLKGVDSTLKIQPAELGDSAMYLCASSLEGTGGGKTQYFGPGTRLLVL.

The CDR3, as DNA: TGTGCCAGCAGCTTATGGCGCGGGAGGGAAGAGACCCAGTACTTC. Translated, it gives CASSLWRGREETQYF. This chain joins TRBV7-2 and TRBJ2-5; the match to TRBD2 covers 9 bases. Germline V CDR1 and CDR2: SGHTA, FQGNSA. Trimming removed 2 bases from V and 3 bases from J; junction bases left unmatched: 4. The CDR3 is 15 amino acids.

V is TRBV9 and J is TRBJ2-2, with D hard to call. The CDR3 runs to 12 residues. Germline lookup yields CDR1 SGDLS and CDR2 YYNGEE. The germline V and J ends were trimmed by 4 bases and 4 bases, with 5 bases remaining between them. This CDR3 reads CASSTFTGELFF. In DNA form, the CDR3 reads TGTGCCAGCAGCACTTTCACCGGGGAGCTGTTTTTT.

The CDR3 nucleotides read TGCGCCAGCAGACCTCAGGGGGGCAATCAGCCCCAGCATTTT. Translating gives CASRPQGGNQPQHF. The chain has TRBV10-2 and TRBJ1-5, with 7 bases identical to TRBD1. Germline trimming cut 6 bases from V and 2 bases from J; bases unmatched to any gene: 4. There are 14 residues in the CDR3. Per germline, CDR1 WSHSY and CDR2 SAAADI.

The chain uses TRBV18 and TRBJ2-5; D is possibly TRBD1 (5 bases). The CDR3 has 14 residues. V was cut by 4 bases and J by 5 bases, with 14 bases left in between. Germline V gives CDR1 KGHSH, CDR2 LQKENI. This CDR3 is CASSQGRAPETQYF. Written as DNA, the CDR3 is TGTGCCAGCTCACAAGGCAGGGCCCCGGAGACCCAGTACTTC.

The chain has TRBV27 and TRBJ1-6, with D perhaps matching TRBD1 (6 bases). The CDR3 spans 14 residues. CDR1 is MNHEY, CDR2 SMNVEV, per germline (reference sequence). Trimming left V 7 bases short and J 10 bases short, with 17 bases between. CDR3 region: CASTRLQGHSPLHF. As DNA, the CDR3 is TGTGCCAGCACCCGACTACAGGGTCACTCACCCCTCCACTTT.

The J gene is TRBJ2-5, the V gene TRBV4-2, with 7 bases that match TRBD1. Looked up from germline, CDR1 is LGHNA and CDR2 is YNFKEQ. V shed 0 bases and J 7 bases; nucleotides not matched to a gene: 8. The CDR3 is 15 amino acids. CDR3 protein: CASSQDGRGLGTQYF. The CDR3 nucleotides read TGTGCCAGCAGCCAAGATGGAAGGGGGCTGGGGACCCAGTACTTC.

The chain carries TRBV4-1 and TRBJ2-3; 9 bases align to TRBD2. Germline CDR1 and CDR2: MGHRA and YSYEKL. CDR3 size: 15 residues. With 5 bases clipped from V and 3 bases from J, the junction kept 6 bases outside the gene matches. CDR3 amino acids: CASSNSGSRTDTQYF. The CDR3 coding sequence is TGCGCCAGCAGCAATAGCGGGAGTAGGACAGATACGCAGTATTTT.

The V and J genes are TRBV18 and TRBJ1-1; D is ambiguous. The germline gives CDR1 KGHSH, CDR2 LQKENI. The V and J ends lost 6 bases and 3 bases respectively, with 11 bases between them. CDR3 length: 13 residues. The CDR3 here is CASSQKLDTEAFF. The CDR3 region has the DNA TGTGCCAGCTCCCAAAAGCTCGACACTGAAGCTTTCTTT.

The chain links TRBV4-2 to TRBJ2-6, with 9 positions matching TRBD1. The V segment lost 3 bases and the J segment 4 bases; nucleotides outside the gene matches: 16. CDR1 and CDR2 from the germline V gene are LGHNA and YNFKEQ. CDR3 length: 20 residues. The CDR3 here is CASSHYGPGQGVMGANVLTF. In DNA form, the CDR3 reads TGTGCCAGCAGCCACTACGGCCCGGGACAGGGAGTGATGGGGGCCAACGTCCTGACTTTC.

This clone has a count of ten or more. The chain has TRBV4-3 and TRBJ2-2, with D possibly matching TRBD2 (7 bases). Germline V gives CDR1 LGHNA, CDR2 YSLEER. There are 16 residues in the CDR3. The germline V and J ends were trimmed by 1 base and 0 bases, with 9 bases remaining between them. The CDR3 region is CASSQGGGANTGELFF. The CDR3, as DNA: TGCGCCAGCAGCCAAGGCGGGGGCGCGAACACCGGGGAGCTGTTTTTT.

The chain couples TRBV6-1 to TRBJ1-1; TRBD1 matches 10 bases. Germline loops: CDR1 MNHNS, CDR2 SASEGT. This CDR3 has 14 residues. V shed 7 bases, J shed 4 bases, and the junction held 6 bases outside the gene matches. CDR3 residues: CASTPDRGGTEAFF. DNA of the CDR3: TGTGCCAGCACCCCGGACAGGGGGGGCACTGAAGCTTTCTTT.